Shown below are 5 T cell receptor beta chains from a single sample sequenced in a study of Graves' ophthalmopathy and Graves' hyperthyroidism. Investigators amplified TCR beta CDR3 regions from RNA transcripts. First-round RT-PCR used HTBI primers; second-round multiplex PCR followed. TCRdb re-called the multiplex PCR reads through MiXCR, storing one row per CDR3 protein. The sample yields about 210,000 distinct CDR3 sequences, about 32% seen once. Sequences were obtained from peripheral blood. The receptors originated from a man in his fifties with Graves' ophthalmopathy.

The V and J genes are TRBV12-3 or TRBV12-4 and TRBJ2-7; possibly TRBD1 for D (6 bases). Trimming shortened V by 6 bases and J by 4 bases, and 13 bases separated the two germline ends. This CDR3 region has 13 residues. CDR3 DNA sequence: TGTGCCAGCAGAGAAACAGGGCTTTACGAGCAGTACTTC. Amino acids: CASRETGLYEQYF.

The sample holds many counts of this clonotype. The rearrangement links TRBV27 to TRBJ1-5; D is possibly TRBD1 (5 bases). Germline CDR1 and CDR2: MNHEY and SMNVEV (reference sequence). Trimming left V 8 bases short and J 3 bases short, with 11 bases between. The CDR3 covers 13 residues. The CDR3 region has the DNA TGTGCCAGCTGGGACGGAAACAATCAGCCCCAGCATTTT. This sequence encodes CASWDGNNQPQHF.

This clonotype was found many times. An end of the junction differs from the germline gene, which may be a read error. The rearrangement joins TRBV12-3 or TRBV12-4 to TRBJ2-7; maybe TRBD1 (5 bases). The CDR3 loop spans 14 amino acids. The CDR3 nucleotides read TGTGCCAGCAGTGCTAGACAGACCCGTTCGAGATCGAACTTC. It yields the protein CASSARQTRSRSNF.

This clonotype was seen at least ten times. The V and J genes are TRBV24-1 and TRBJ2-7; 9 bases match TRBD1. The trim removed 5 bases at V and 7 bases at J, leaving 5 bases unmatched. CDR1 and CDR2 (germline): KGHDR, SFDVKD. The CDR3 is made up of 13 amino acids. The CDR3 sequence is CATSGTGAGEQYF. As DNA, the CDR3 is TGTGCCACCAGTGGGACAGGGGCCGGGGAGCAGTACTTC.

The chain couples TRBV18 to TRBJ1-5; 10 nucleotides line up with TRBD1. Germline V CDR1 and CDR2: KGHSH, LQKENI. CDR3 length: 16 residues. With V trimmed by 3 bases and J by 5 bases, 7 bases remained unmatched. The CDR3 DNA is TGTGCCAGCTCACCGGGGACAGGGGCCCGTGATCAGCCCCAGCATTTT. It is translated as CASSPGTGARDQPQHF.